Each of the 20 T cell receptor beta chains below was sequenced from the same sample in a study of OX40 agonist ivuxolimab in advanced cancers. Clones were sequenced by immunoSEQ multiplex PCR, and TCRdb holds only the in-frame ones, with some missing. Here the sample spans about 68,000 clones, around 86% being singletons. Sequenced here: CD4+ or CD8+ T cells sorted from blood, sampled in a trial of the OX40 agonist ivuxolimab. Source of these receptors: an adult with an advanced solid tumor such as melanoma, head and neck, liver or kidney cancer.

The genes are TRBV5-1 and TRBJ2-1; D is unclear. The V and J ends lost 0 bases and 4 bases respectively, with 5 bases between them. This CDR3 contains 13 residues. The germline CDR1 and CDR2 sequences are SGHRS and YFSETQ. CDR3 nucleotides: TGCGCCAGCAGCTTGGATGGGTACAATGAGCAGTTCTTC. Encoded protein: CASSLDGYNEQFF.

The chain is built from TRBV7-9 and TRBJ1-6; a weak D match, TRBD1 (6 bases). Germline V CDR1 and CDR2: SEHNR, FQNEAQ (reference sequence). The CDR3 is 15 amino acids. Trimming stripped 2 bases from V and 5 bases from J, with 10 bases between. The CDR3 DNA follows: TGTGCCAGCAGCTTAAGGGGGGGGGATAATTCACCCCTCCACTTT. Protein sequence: CASSLRGGDNSPLHF.

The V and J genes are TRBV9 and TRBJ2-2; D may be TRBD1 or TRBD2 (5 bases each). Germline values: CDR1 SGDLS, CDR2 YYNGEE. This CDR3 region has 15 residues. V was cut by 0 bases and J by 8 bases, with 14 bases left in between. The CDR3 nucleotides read TGTGCCAGCAGCGTAGATGAGGGGATAGAGGGGGAGCTGTTTTTT. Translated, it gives CASSVDEGIEGELFF.

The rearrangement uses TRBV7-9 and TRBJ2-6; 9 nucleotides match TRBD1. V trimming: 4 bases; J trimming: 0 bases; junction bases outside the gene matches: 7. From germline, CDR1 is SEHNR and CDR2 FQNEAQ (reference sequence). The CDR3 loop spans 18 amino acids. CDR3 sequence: CASSSIPGQGSGANVLTF. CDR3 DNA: TGTGCCAGCAGCTCGATTCCGGGACAGGGCTCTGGGGCCAACGTCCTGACTTTC.

For the CDR3, the DNA is TGCGCCAGCAGATTCTCGGGCCAGACCAGCTACGAGCAGTACTTC. Amino acid sequence: CASRFSGQTSYEQYF. The chain recombines TRBV5-1 with TRBJ2-7, with D unresolved. This CDR3 is built from 15 residues. V dropped 5 bases and J dropped 3 bases, with 18 bases sitting between them. CDR1 is SGHRS, CDR2 YFSETQ, per germline. Full variable domain (rest looked up from reference TRBV5-1 and TRBJ2-7): KAGVTQTPRYLIKTRGQQVTLSCSPISGHRSVSWYQQTPGQGLQFLFEYFSETQRNKGNFPGRFSGRQFSNSRSEMNVSTLELGDSALYLCASRFSGQTSYEQYFGPGTRLTVT.

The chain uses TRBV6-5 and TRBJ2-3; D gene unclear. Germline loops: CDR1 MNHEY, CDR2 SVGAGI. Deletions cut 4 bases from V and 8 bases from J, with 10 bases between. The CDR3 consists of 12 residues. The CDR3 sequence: CASSSTTGTQYF. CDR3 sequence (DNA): TGTGCCAGCAGTTCTACAACGGGTACGCAGTATTTT.

The CDR3 sequence: CASSLGGVVDGYTF. The CDR3 DNA sequence: TGCGCCAGCAGCCTCGGGGGAGTAGTAGATGGCTACACCTTC. The chain is built from TRBV5-1 and TRBJ1-2; maybe TRBD1 (5 bases). Per germline, CDR1 SGHRS and CDR2 YFSETQ. V was clipped by 4 bases and J by 6 bases, with 16 bases between them. This CDR3 spans 14 amino acids.

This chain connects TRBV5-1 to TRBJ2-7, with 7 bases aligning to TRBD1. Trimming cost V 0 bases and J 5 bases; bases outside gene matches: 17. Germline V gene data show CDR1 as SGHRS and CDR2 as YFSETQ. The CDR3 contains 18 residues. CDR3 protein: CASSLETGLFTSSNEQYF. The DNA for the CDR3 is TGCGCCAGCAGCTTGGAGACAGGGCTATTTACGTCTTCCAACGAGCAGTACTTC.

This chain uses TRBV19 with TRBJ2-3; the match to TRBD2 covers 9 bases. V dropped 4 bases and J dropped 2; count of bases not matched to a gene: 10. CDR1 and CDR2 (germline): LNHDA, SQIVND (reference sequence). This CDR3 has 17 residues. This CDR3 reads CASSNAGGSRFTDTQYF. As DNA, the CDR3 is TGTGCCAGTAGTAACGCGGGGGGGTCCCGTTTCACAGATACGCAGTATTTT.

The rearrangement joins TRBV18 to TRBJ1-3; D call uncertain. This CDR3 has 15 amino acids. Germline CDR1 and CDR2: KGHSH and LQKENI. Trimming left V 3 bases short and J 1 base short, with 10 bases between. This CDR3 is CASSPARTSGNTIYF. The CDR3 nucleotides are TGTGCCAGCTCACCCGCCAGAACATCTGGAAACACCATATATTTT. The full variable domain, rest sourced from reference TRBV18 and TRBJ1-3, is NAGVMQNPRHLVRRRGQEARLRCSPMKGHSHVYWYRQLPEEGLKFMVYLQKENIIDESGMPKERFSAEFPKEGPSILRIQQVVRGDSAAYFCASSPARTSGNTIYFGEGSWLTVV.

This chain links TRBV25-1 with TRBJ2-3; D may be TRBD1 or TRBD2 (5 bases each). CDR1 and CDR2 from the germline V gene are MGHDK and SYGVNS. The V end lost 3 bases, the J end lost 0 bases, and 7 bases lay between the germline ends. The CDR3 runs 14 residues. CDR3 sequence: CASSDRDSTDTQYF. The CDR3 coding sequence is TGTGCCAGCAGTGACCGGGACAGCACAGATACGCAGTATTTT. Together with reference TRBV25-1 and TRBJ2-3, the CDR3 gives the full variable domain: EADIYQTPRYLVIGTGKKITLECSQTMGHDKMYWYQQDPGMELHLIHYSYGVNSTEKGDLSSESTVSRIRTEHFPLTLESARPSHTSQYLCASSDRDSTDTQYFGPGTRLTVL.

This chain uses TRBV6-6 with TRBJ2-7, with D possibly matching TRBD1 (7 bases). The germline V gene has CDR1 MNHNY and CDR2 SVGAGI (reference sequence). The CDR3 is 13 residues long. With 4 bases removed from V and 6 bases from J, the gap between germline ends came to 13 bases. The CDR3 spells CASSFRQGGEQYF. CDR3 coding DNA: TGTGCCAGCAGTTTTCGACAGGGAGGCGAGCAGTACTTC.

CDR3 sequence reads: CASSRDYNEQFF. CDR3 DNA sequence: TGTGCCAGTAGCCGGGACTACAATGAGCAGTTCTTC. The chain has TRBV19 and TRBJ2-1; maybe TRBD2 (5 bases). From germline, CDR1 is LNHDA and CDR2 SQIVND (reference sequence). The CDR3 is 12 residues long. V lost 6 bases, J lost 3 bases, and 6 bases lay in between.

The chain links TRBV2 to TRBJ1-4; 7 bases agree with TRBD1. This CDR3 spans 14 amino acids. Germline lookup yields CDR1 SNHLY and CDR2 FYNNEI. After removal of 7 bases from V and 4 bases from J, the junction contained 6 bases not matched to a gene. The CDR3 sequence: CASKLTGNNEKLFF. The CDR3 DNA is TGTGCCAGCAAGTTGACAGGGAATAATGAAAAACTGTTTTTT.

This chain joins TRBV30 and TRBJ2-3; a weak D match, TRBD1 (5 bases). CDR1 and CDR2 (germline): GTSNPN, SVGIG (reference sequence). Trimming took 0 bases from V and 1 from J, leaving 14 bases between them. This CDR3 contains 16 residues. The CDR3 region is CAWSVGAAPGTDTQYF. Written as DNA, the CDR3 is TGTGCCTGGAGTGTAGGGGCGGCGCCTGGCACAGATACGCAGTATTTT. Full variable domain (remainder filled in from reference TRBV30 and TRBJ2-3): SQTIHQWPATLVQPVGSPLSLECTVEGTSNPNLYWYRQAAGRGLQLLFYSVGIGQISSEVPQNLSASRPQDRQFILSSKKLLLSDSGFYLCAWSVGAAPGTDTQYFGPGTRLTVL.

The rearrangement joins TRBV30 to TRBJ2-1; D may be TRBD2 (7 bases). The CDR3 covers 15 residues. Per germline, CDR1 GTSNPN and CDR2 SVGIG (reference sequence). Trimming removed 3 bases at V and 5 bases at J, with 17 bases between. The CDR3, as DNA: TGTGCCTGGAGCCCCATGGGGGGGGCCAACAATGAGCAGTTCTTC. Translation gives CAWSPMGGANNEQFF.

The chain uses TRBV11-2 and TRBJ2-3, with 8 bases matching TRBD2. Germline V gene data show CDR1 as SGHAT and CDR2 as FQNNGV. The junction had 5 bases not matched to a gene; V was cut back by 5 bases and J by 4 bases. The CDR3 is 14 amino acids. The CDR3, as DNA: TGTGCCAGCAGCCGTAGCGGGACACCAGATACGCAGTATTTT. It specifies CASSRSGTPDTQYF.

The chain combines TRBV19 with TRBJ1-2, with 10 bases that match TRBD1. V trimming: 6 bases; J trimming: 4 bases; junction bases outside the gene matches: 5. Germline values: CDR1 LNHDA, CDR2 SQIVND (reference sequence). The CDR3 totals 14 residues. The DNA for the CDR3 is TGTGCCAGTAGCACGACAGGGGGCGGCTATGGCTACACCTTC. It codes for CASSTTGGGYGYTF.

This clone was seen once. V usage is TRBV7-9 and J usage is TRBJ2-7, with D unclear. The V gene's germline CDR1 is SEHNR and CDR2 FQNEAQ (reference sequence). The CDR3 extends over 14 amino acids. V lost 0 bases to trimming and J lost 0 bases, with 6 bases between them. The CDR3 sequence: CASSLAGSSYEQYF. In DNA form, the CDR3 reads TGTGCCAGCAGCTTAGCGGGAAGCTCCTACGAGCAGTACTTC.

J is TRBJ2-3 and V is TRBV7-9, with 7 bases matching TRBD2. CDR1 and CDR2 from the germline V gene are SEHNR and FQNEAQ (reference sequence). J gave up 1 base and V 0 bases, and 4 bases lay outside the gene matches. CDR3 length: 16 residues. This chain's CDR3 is CASSLAEGGGTDTQYF. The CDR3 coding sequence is TGTGCCAGCAGCTTAGCGGAGGGAGGGGGCACAGATACGCAGTATTTT.